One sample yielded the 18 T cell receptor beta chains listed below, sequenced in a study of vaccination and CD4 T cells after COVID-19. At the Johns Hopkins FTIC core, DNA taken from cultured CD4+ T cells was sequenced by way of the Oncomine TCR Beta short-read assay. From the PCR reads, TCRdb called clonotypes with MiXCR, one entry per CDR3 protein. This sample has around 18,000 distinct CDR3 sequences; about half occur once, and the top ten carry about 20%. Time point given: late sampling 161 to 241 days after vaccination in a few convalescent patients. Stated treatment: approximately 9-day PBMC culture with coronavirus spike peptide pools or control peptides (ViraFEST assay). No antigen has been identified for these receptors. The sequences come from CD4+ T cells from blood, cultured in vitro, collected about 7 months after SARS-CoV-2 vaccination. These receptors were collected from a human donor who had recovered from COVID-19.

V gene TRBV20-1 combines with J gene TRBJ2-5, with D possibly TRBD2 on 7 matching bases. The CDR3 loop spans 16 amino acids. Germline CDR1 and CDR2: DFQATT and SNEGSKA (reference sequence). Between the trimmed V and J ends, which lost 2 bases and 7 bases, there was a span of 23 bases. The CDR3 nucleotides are TGCAGTGCTAGAAACCCTCTAGGGGGTGCGGGGGTGACCCAGTACTTC. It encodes CSARNPLGGAGVTQYF.

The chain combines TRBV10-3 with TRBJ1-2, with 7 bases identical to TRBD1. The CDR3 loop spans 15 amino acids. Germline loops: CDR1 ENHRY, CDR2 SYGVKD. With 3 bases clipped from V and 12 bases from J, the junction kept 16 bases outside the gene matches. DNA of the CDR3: TGTGCCATCAGTGACCGAAGACTGGGACAGCCGGTAAACACCTTC. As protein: CAISDRRLGQPVNTF.

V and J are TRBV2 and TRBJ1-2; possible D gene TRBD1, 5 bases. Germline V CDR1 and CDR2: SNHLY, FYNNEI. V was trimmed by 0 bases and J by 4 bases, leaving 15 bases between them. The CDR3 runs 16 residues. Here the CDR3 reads CASSEALSAGAYGYTF. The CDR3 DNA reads TGTGCCAGCAGTGAAGCGCTGTCGGCTGGGGCCTATGGCTACACCTTC.

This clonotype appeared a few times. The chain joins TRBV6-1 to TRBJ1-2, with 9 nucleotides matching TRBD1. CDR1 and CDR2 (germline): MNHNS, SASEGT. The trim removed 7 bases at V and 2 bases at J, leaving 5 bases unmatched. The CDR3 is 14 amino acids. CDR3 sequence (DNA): TGTGCCAGCACAAGACAGGGGGGCAACTATGGCTACACCTTC. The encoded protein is CASTRQGGNYGYTF.

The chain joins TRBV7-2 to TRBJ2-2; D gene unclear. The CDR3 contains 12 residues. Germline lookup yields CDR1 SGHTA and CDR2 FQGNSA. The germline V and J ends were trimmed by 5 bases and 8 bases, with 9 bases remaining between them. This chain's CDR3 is CASSPYEGELFF. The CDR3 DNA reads TGTGCCAGCAGCCCTTACGAGGGGGAGCTGTTTTTT.

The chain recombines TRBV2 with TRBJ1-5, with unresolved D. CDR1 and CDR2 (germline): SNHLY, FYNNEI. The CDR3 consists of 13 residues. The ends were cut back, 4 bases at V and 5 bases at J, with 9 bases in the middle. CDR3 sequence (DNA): TGTGCCAGCAGTGGGGCTCCTTATCAGCCCCAGCATTTT. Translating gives CASSGAPYQPQHF.

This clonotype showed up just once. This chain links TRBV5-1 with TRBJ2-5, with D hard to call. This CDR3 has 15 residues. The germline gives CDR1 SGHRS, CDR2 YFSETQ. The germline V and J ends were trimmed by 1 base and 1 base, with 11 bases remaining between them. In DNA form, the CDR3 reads TGCGCCAGCAGCTTGTCTGGCCACCCCCAAGAGACCCAGTACTTC. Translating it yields CASSLSGHPQETQYF.

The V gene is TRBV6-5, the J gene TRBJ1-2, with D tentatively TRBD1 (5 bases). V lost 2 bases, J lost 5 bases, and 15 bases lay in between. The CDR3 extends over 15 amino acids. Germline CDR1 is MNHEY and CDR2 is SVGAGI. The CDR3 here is CASSYIQGLGYGYTF. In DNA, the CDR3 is TGTGCCAGCAGTTACATTCAGGGACTGGGGTATGGCTACACCTTC.

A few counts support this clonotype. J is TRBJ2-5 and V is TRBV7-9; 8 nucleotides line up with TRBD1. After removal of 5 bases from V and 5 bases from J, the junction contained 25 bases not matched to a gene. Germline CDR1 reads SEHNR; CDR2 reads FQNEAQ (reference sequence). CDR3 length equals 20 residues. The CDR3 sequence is CASSPGTGFIPPWGQETQYF. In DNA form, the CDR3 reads TGTGCCAGCAGCCCGGGGACAGGCTTTATCCCGCCCTGGGGTCAGGAGACCCAGTACTTC.

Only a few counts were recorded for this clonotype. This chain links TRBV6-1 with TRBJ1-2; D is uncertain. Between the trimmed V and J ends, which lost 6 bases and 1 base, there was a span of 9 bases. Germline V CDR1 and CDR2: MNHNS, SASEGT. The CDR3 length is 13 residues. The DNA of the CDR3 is TGTGCCAGCAGAGAGACACATAACTATGGCTACACCTTC. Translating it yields CASRETHNYGYTF.

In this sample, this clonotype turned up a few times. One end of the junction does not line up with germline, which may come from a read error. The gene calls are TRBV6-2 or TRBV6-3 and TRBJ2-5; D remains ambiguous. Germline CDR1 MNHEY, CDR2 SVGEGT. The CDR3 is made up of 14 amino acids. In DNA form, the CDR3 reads TGTGCCAGCAGTTACGCTCCCCCCCAAAAGACCCAGTACTTC. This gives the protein CASSYAPPQKTQYF.

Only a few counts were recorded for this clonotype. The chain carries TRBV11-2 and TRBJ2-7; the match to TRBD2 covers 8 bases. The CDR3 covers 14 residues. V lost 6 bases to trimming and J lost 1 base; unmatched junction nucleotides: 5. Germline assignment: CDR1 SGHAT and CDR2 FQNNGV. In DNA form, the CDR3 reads TGTGCCAGCAGTTCCCGGGGGGGTTCCTACGAGCAGTACTTC. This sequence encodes CASSSRGGSYEQYF.

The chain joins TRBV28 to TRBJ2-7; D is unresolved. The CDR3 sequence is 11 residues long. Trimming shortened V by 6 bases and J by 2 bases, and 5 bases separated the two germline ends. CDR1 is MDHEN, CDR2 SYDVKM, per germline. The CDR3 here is CASSATYEQYF. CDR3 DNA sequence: TGTGCCAGCAGCGCAACCTACGAGCAGTACTTC.

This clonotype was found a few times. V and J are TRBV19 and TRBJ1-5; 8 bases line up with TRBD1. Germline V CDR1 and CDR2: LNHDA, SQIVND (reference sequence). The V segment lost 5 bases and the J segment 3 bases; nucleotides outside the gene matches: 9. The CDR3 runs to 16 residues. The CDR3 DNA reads TGTGCCAGTAGTTTCTCAGGACAGGGCGACAATCAGCCCCAGCATTTT. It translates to CASSFSGQGDNQPQHF.

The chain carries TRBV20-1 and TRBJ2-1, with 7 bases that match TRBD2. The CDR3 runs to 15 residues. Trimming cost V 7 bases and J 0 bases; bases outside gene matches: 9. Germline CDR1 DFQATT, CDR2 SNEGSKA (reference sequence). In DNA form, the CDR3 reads TGCAGTGTCCCCCCGGGGAGGGGCTCCTACAATGAGCAGTTCTTC. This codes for CSVPPGRGSYNEQFF.

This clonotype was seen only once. CDR3 loop: CSASTSGYNEQFF. The CDR3 DNA is TGCAGTGCGTCGACTAGCGGATACAATGAGCAGTTCTTC. V usage is TRBV20-1 and J usage is TRBJ2-1; 9 nucleotides line up with TRBD2. Unmatched junction bases numbered 4, after V lost 6 bases and J lost 4 bases. CDR1 and CDR2 from the germline V gene are DFQATT and SNEGSKA (reference sequence). The CDR3 extends over 13 amino acids.

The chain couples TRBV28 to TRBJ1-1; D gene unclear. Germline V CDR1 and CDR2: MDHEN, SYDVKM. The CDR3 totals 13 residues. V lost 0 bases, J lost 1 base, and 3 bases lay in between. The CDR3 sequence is CASSLWQNTEAFF. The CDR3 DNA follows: TGTGCCAGCAGTTTATGGCAGAACACTGAAGCTTTCTTT.

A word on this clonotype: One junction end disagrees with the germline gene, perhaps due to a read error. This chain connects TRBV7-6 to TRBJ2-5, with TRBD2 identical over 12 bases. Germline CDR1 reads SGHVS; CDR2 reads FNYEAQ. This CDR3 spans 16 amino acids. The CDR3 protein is CASSLRLAGDQETQYF. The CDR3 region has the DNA TGTGCTAGCAGCCTAAGACTAGCGGGGGACCAAGAGACCCAGTACTTC.